A single TCR beta chain is shown here with its context. What it recognizes is unknown. Trimming shortened V by 3 bases and J by 2 bases, and 12 bases separated the two germline ends. CDR1 is SGHAT, CDR2 FQNNGV, per germline. The CDR3 sequence is 15 residues long. Sequencing used immunoSEQ multiplex PCR; TCRdb keeps in-frame clones, though not all of them. This sample yields more than 90,000 clones, of which approximately 93% are seen a single time; roughly 1.7% belongs to the top ten. This specimen belongs to a study of Tregs in tolerant kidney transplant recipients. Notes on the study in general: This study did not directly address biological reproducibility. Antigen-driven expansion was suggested because donor-specific Tregs expanded more than all Tregs in tolerant patients.

Mixed chimerism was transient after nonmyeloablative marrow transplants from related graft donors. The source is a human patient who received a combined kidney and bone marrow transplant. Some T cells may be provided by the graft donor. Sequencing used CD4+ T cells from blood (PBMCs), obtained 12 months after the transplant. V is TRBV11-2 and J is TRBJ2-3; D perhaps matches TRBD2 (7 bases). CDR3 nucleotide sequence: TGTGCCAGCAGCTTTGGCGGGGGCGTCACAGATACGCAGTATTTT. It codes for CASSFGGGVTDTQYF.